The rows below give T cell receptor beta chains drawn from one sample of a study of T cells in Graves' hyperthyroidism and ophthalmopathy. MiXCR, applied by TCRdb to the multiplex PCR reads, yields one record per CDR3 protein. The profile shows 340,000 or so distinct CDR3 sequences, under 25% of them singletons. Sequencing was performed on blood. The receptors come from a woman aged 45-59 years with Graves' hyperthyroidism. Each CDR3 is given with its conserved first and last residue. The D gene is left open where the match is weak. Rows may omit the clone size; those that give it use once, few, many or a size class.

cdr3_nt: TGTGCCAGCAGTTACTCACTAGCGGGAGTCGACAATGAGCAGTTCTTC
cdr3_aa: CASSYSLAGVDNEQFF
v_call: TRBV6-2/TRBV6-3
j_call: TRBJ2-1
d_call: TRBD2
clone_size: NA

cdr3_nt: TGTGCCAGCAGCCGACAACTAGCGGGCCCCTACGAGCAGTACTTC
cdr3_aa: CASSRQLAGPYEQYF
v_call: TRBV3-1
j_call: TRBJ2-7
d_call: TRBD2
clone_size: many

cdr3_nt: TGTGCCAGCAGCTTCGGCGGGGGGGGTTACGAGCAGTACTTC
cdr3_aa: CASSFGGGGYEQYF
v_call: TRBV5-8
j_call: TRBJ2-7
d_call: TRBD2
clone_size: few

cdr3_nt: TGCAGTGCCCGAGGACTAGCGGGGATTGAGCAGTTCTTC
cdr3_aa: CSARGLAGIEQFF
v_call: TRBV20-1
j_call: TRBJ2-1
d_call: TRBD2
clone_size: NA

cdr3_nt: TGTGCCAGCAGCTATGGGACAGGGAATCAGCCCCAGCATTTT
cdr3_aa: CASSYGTGNQPQHF
v_call: TRBV7-8
j_call: TRBJ1-5
d_call: TRBD1
clone_size: many

cdr3_nt: TGCAGTGCTGCCCGGGACAGGGTCGATAGGACAGATACGCAGTATTTT
cdr3_aa: CSAARDRVDRTDTQYF
v_call: TRBV20-1
j_call: TRBJ2-3
d_call: TRBD1
clone_size: many

cdr3_nt: TGTGCCAGTCCCCTGGGGGACAAGGATAATGAAAAACTGTTTTTT
cdr3_aa: CASPLGDKDNEKLFF
v_call: TRBV7-9
j_call: TRBJ1-4
d_call: NA
clone_size: NA

cdr3_nt: TGTGCCAGCAGCTTACCCGGGCTAGCGGGAGGCTACGAGCAGTACTTC
cdr3_aa: CASSLPGLAGGYEQYF
v_call: TRBV7-2
j_call: TRBJ2-7
d_call: TRBD2
clone_size: many

cdr3_nt: TGTGCCACCAAGGAGAGGGGGGTCACCTACGAGCAGTACTTC
cdr3_aa: CATKERGVTYEQYF
v_call: TRBV2
j_call: TRBJ2-7
d_call: NA
clone_size: many

cdr3_nt: TGCGCCAGCAGCATACAGGGGTCTAGCACAGATACGCAGTATTTT
cdr3_aa: CASSIQGSSTDTQYF
v_call: TRBV5-1
j_call: TRBJ2-3
d_call: TRBD1
clone_size: NA

cdr3_nt: TGTGCCAGCAGTTTCATCGCCGGGACAGGGGAGGAAAAACTGTTTTTT
cdr3_aa: CASSFIAGTGEEKLFF
v_call: TRBV12-3/TRBV12-4
j_call: TRBJ1-4
d_call: TRBD1
clone_size: many

cdr3_nt: TGTGCCAGCAGCCCCTTACAGACTCGCACAGATACGCAGTATTTT
cdr3_aa: CASSPLQTRTDTQYF
v_call: TRBV7-2
j_call: TRBJ2-3
d_call: NA
clone_size: many

cdr3_nt: TGTGCCACCTATTTGATAAGGGGAGAAGCTTTCTTT
cdr3_aa: CATYLIRGEAFF
v_call: TRBV28
j_call: TRBJ1-1
d_call: NA
clone_size: NA

cdr3_nt: TGTGCCAGCTCACCAGCGCCTGGGGATGAGCAGTTCTTC
cdr3_aa: CASSPAPGDEQFF
v_call: TRBV18
j_call: TRBJ2-1
d_call: NA
clone_size: many

cdr3_nt: TGTGCCAGCAGAAGGACAGTGTACAATGAGCAGTTCTTC
cdr3_aa: CASRRTVYNEQFF
v_call: TRBV28
j_call: TRBJ2-1
d_call: NA
clone_size: few

cdr3_nt: TGTGCCAGCAGCGGAGACTTGGGTGGCACTGAAGCTTTCTTT
cdr3_aa: CASSGDLGGTEAFF
v_call: TRBV9
j_call: TRBJ1-1
d_call: NA
clone_size: few

cdr3_nt: TGCAGCGTGGATACGGTGGGAGCTTTCTTT
cdr3_aa: CSVDTVGAFF
v_call: TRBV29-1
j_call: TRBJ1-1
d_call: NA
clone_size: NA

cdr3_nt: TGTGCCAGCAGTCTATTACAGGGGTTCTATAATTCACCCCTCCACTTT
cdr3_aa: CASSLLQGFYNSPLHF
v_call: TRBV28
j_call: TRBJ1-6
d_call: TRBD1
clone_size: NA

cdr3_nt: TGCGCCAGCAGTGCGGTCCTTAGGGCAGATACGCAGTATTTT
cdr3_aa: CASSAVLRADTQYF
v_call: TRBV10-1
j_call: TRBJ2-3
d_call: NA
clone_size: few

cdr3_nt: TGCGCCAGCAGCTTGAAAGGGGACAACCCTTACAATGAGCAGTTCTTC
cdr3_aa: CASSLKGDNPYNEQFF
v_call: TRBV5-1
j_call: TRBJ2-1
d_call: NA
clone_size: NA

cdr3_nt: TGTGCCAGCTCACCACCTTACAGGACCACCGGGGAGCTGTTTTTT
cdr3_aa: CASSPPYRTTGELFF
v_call: TRBV18
j_call: TRBJ2-2
d_call: NA
clone_size: many

cdr3_nt: TGTGCCAGCAGCTTAACGACGCGCACTGAAGCTTTCTTT
cdr3_aa: CASSLTTRTEAFF
v_call: TRBV7-3
j_call: TRBJ1-1
d_call: NA
clone_size: many

cdr3_nt: TGCAGTGCTAGAGAGACGGGGGCCAACACCGGGGAGCTGTTTTTT
cdr3_aa: CSARETGANTGELFF
v_call: TRBV20-1
j_call: TRBJ2-2
d_call: NA
clone_size: many

cdr3_nt: TGTGCCAGCAGTCCCAGAGGGGGCTCTTTCCCCTATGGCTACACCTTC
cdr3_aa: CASSPRGGSFPYGYTF
v_call: TRBV28
j_call: TRBJ1-2
d_call: TRBD1
clone_size: many

cdr3_nt: TGTGCCATCAGTGGGGCAGATACGCAGTATTTT
cdr3_aa: CAISGADTQYF
v_call: TRBV10-3
j_call: TRBJ2-3
d_call: NA
clone_size: many

cdr3_nt: TGCGCCAGCAGGTTGGAGCCCGGGACAGGGAATCAGCCCCAGCATTTT
cdr3_aa: CASRLEPGTGNQPQHF
v_call: TRBV5-1
j_call: TRBJ1-5
d_call: TRBD1
clone_size: few

cdr3_nt: TGTGCCAGCAGTTTTCTAGGTAATGAGCAGTTCTTC
cdr3_aa: CASSFLGNEQFF
v_call: TRBV27
j_call: TRBJ2-1
d_call: NA
clone_size: many

cdr3_nt: TGTGCCAGCAGTTTACGGACGAGTGGTAGGACTGAAGCTTTCTTT
cdr3_aa: CASSLRTSGRTEAFF
v_call: TRBV27
j_call: TRBJ1-1
d_call: NA
clone_size: NA

cdr3_nt: TGTGCCAGCAGTTACTCGGGAGGGGGCAGATATACCGGGGAGCTGTTTTTT
cdr3_aa: CASSYSGGGRYTGELFF
v_call: TRBV6-2/TRBV6-3
j_call: TRBJ2-2
d_call: NA
clone_size: few

cdr3_nt: TGTGCCAGCAGCTTTACCAATCAGCCCCAGCATTTT
cdr3_aa: CASSFTNQPQHF
v_call: TRBV28
j_call: TRBJ1-5
d_call: NA
clone_size: many

cdr3_nt: TGTGCCAGCAGTTACGGGACAGGGGGGGACTACGAGCAGTACTTC
cdr3_aa: CASSYGTGGDYEQYF
v_call: TRBV12-3/TRBV12-4
j_call: TRBJ2-7
d_call: TRBD1
clone_size: few

cdr3_nt: TGTGCCAGCAGTGGCATCCGAAGCACGCAGTATTTT
cdr3_aa: CASSGIRSTQYF
v_call: TRBV14
j_call: TRBJ2-3
d_call: NA
clone_size: few